This TCR beta chain is from a study of blood T cell repertoires in COVID-19. Here immunoSEQ multiplex PCR was the method, and the copy in TCRdb shows in-frame clones only, minus some. The sample lists more than 200,000 clones, around 90% seen once, with 0.65% to 0.8% in the top ten. V lost 5 bases, J lost 8 bases, and 8 bases stayed unmatched. This CDR3 has 13 amino acids. CDR1 is GTSNPN and CDR2 is SVGIG in the germline V gene (reference sequence). The sequence was collected from a human donor in a cohort sampled during active COVID-19. Sequencing used peripheral blood. The rearrangement links TRBV30 to TRBJ1-2; the match to TRBD1 covers 10 bases. The CDR3 region has the DNA TGTGCCTGGTCGGGACAGGGGACGCGGGGCTACACCTTC. This translates into CAWSGQGTRGYTF.